A single T cell receptor beta chain is shown here with its context. This clone was detected only once. The antigen it binds to is not known. No much larger clonotype is one base removed from it; base qualities were not supplied. TCR CDR3 regions were amplified from genomic DNA by multiplex PCR using the deep immunoSEQ assay. Extracted genomic DNA from each cell subset was spread evenly across all wells of several immunoSEQ 96-well plates, with each plate serving as a replicate. For sorted subsets, each replicate PCR was loaded with about 0.2 ug genomic DNA, equivalent to 30,000 or so T cell genomes. Purified libraries were quantified with a Qubit 3.0 fluorometer, sized on a Bioanalyzer 2100, and re-quantified with the KAPA Library Quantification kit. Every immunoSEQ 96-well plate was sequenced on a dedicated single-read 150-cycle Illumina NextSeq 550 flow cell. Per the source publication's procedure: Because the immunoSEQ output included only junctional sequences and no quality scores, the filtering could not be the same as the filtering used for full-length reads. Sequences were annotated with PyIR, a Python wrapper for IgBLAST v1.9, and V/J genes and CDR3 were assigned using IMGT germline references. Reads were removed for weak V/J assignments (E-value above 1e-6), missing CDR3, stop codons, out-of-frame junctions, or ambiguous translated residues. V3J clonotypes were defined as sequences sharing the same inferred V gene, J gene, and CDR3 amino acid sequence. The percentage overlap between two repertoires was calculated by dividing the number of shared unique clonotypes by the size of the smaller repertoire. RTK rarefaction, the Chao1 estimator, and Recon v2.1 estimates of unobserved clonotypes were used to assess repertoire richness. For all TCRbeta clonotypes obtained by the gDNA method from several donors, generation probabilities were computed with OLGA. TCRdb mirrors the immuneACCESS table, restricted to in-frame sequences. Some clones are absent from its copies; in checked studies, under half trace to an unresolved V gene, and the reason for the others is unknown. V, J and clone size derive from that table, while D and trimming were established from the DNA sequence. Counted in this sample were about 2,200,000 clones; under 95% of them appeared once. Of the sample, more than 1.5% falls within the top ten clones.

For the CD8 naive samples, CD45RO-negative cells were positively selected for CCR7, yielding a CD45RA+CCR7+ population from which TemRA cells were excluded. The donors were healthy, HIV-negative adults who had no recently reported acute infections or vaccinations. Every donor was a Caucasian adult residing in Nashville, Tennessee, USA. Blood was collected by leukapheresis, and PBMCs were isolated by Ficoll-Histopaque density gradient centrifugation and then cryopreserved in liquid nitrogen vapor phase. Analytical flow cytometry was used to check the purity and quantity of every magnetically sorted T cell population. Genomic DNA was isolated from every sorted fraction and measured by UV absorbance on a Nanodrop 2000c. The data stem from a study of shared clonotypes between healthy human individuals (dated by TCRdb to the early 2020s). General notes on the study: The cohort comprised a couple of women and a few men aged 18 to 49 years. Different laboratories and diverse techniques were used to prepare libraries and sequence TCR repertoires, to increase sequencing depth and limit assay-specific biases. Per donor, three plates each were used for CD4 naive and CD4 memory, two for CD8 naive, and one for CD8 memory. To estimate repertoire size and how much clonotype sharing occurs between individuals, the study deeply sequenced the blood TCR repertoires of several healthy adults. Each donor's leukapheresis produced roughly between roughly 0.85 and 10 billion PBMCs. Overall study results and their limits: Based on pairwise subsampling, the degree of clonotype sharing among donors was expected to be affected by sequencing depth. Across a few donors, approximately 5% of naive CD4, approximately 3.5% of naive CD8, approximately 2.5% of memory CD4, and 0.4% of memory CD8 clonotypes were shared. Even with the large sequencing depth, rarefaction of the sorted-subset datasets indicated that sequencing was incomplete. Higher generation probabilities were observed for clonotypes shared by all four sorted-subset donors than for non-shared clonotypes. Larger estimated clonotype richness was generally found for naive subsets than for memory subsets. The genetic and exposure-history diversity represented was limited by the small number of donors. Only blood was sampled, and tissue TCR repertoires likely differ from those in blood.

Spanning cysteine to phenylalanine, the CDR3 consists of 14 amino acids. Only CDR3 DNA is held: 42 bases, read in frame from base 1. CDR1 MDHEN and CDR2 SYDVKM were looked up in the germline V gene. The junction shows trimming of 3 bases on V and 7 bases on J, plus 12 bases between the germline ends. The source of this sequence is a man aged 18-30 years in good health. Some clones in this sample may be carry-over from other donors' samples. This sequence uses TRBV28 and TRBJ2-2; the D gene could be TRBD1 or TRBD2, each one agreeing over 7 bases. Sequenced material: naive CD8+ T cells from PBMCs. Explained via the paper, the cell subset or site label denotes: CD45RA+CCR7+. For the CDR3, the sequence is CASSLTGTIGELFF. The DNA sequence is as follows: TGTGCCAGCAGTTTGACAGGGACTATCGGGGAGCTGTTTTTT.